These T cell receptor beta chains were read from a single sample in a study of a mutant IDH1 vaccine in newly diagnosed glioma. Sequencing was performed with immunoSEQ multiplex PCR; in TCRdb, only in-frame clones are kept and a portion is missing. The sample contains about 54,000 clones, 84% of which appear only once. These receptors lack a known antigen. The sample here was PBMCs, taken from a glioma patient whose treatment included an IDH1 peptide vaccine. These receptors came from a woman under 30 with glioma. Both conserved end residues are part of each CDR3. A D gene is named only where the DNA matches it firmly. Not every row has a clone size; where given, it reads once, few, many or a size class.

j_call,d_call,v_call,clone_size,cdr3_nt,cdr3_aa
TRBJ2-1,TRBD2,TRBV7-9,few,TGTATGCGACCTAGCGGGGGGGTCAGGACCTACAATGAGCAGTTCTTC,CMRPSGGVRTYNEQFF
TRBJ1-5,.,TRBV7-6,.,TGTGCCAGCAGCCCCTTACCGCGGGGGGTGAATCAGCCCCAGCATTTT,CASSPLPRGVNQPQHF
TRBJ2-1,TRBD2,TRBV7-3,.,TGTGCCAGCAGCCCCCCGGGACTAAACAATGAGCAGTTCTTC,CASSPPGLNNEQFF
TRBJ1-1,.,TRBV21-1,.,TGTGCCGAGGGGATGAACACTGAAGCTTTCTTT,CAEGMNTEAFF
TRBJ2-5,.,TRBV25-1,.,TGTGCCAGCAGCTCCTATAGCGGCCCCGGGGCAGAGACCCAGTACTTC,CASSSYSGPGAETQYF
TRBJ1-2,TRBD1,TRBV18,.,TGTGCCAGCTCACCGACAGGGGGATTGAACTATGGCTACACCTTC,CASSPTGGLNYGYTF
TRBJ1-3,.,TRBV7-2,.,TGTGCCAGCAGCCTAAACGATCGAGGTACAGGGTCGAGAAACACCATATATTTT,CASSLNDRGTGSRNTIYF
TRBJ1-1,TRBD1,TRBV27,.,TGTGCCAGCAGTTTAGAGGGGACAGACTTACGTTGGGGCTCTGGAGCTTTCTTT,CASSLEGTDLRWGSGAFF
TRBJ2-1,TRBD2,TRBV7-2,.,TGTGCCAGCAGCTTTCCGGGACTAGCGGCCTACAATGAGCAGTTCTTC,CASSFPGLAAYNEQFF
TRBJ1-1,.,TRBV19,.,TGTGCCAGTAGTAAATTGAGGAGGAACACTGAAGCTTTCTTT,CASSKLRRNTEAFF
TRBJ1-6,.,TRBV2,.,TGTGCCAGCAGTGAATCTTCCGGGGGCTCCTATAATTCACCCCTCCACTTT,CASSESSGGSYNSPLHF
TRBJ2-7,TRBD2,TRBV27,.,TGTGCCAGCAGGTCTGGGCTAGCGGGCCCCTACGAGCAGTACTTC,CASRSGLAGPYEQYF
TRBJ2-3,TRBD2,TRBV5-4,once,TGTGCCAGCAGCTTGACTAGCGGGTGGGCAGATACGCAGTATTTT,CASSLTSGWADTQYF